These 11 T cell receptor beta chains share one sample of origin, sequenced in a study of cytomegalovirus exposure and HLA in healthy donors (dated by TCRdb to the late 2010s). Library creation used the immunoSEQ multiplex PCR assay. The clones in this table, taken by TCRdb from immuneACCESS, are in-frame only. Not every clone is retained; where verified, under half of the shortfall comes from an unresolved V gene, and the cause of the rest is unknown. This sample has tens of thousands of clones in its table, and approximately 93% of those were observed once. The top ten hold about 4.2% of the sample. The sequenced sample was PBMCs. Source of these receptors: a man younger than 30 in good health and CMV-seropositive.

The chain uses TRBV7-9 and TRBJ2-2; 10 nucleotides agree with TRBD1. V trimming: 11 bases; J trimming: 5 bases; junction bases outside the gene matches: 2. This CDR3 region has 12 residues. The germline CDR1 and CDR2 sequences are SEHNR and FQNEAQ (reference sequence). DNA of the CDR3: TGTGCCGGACAGGGGGGAACCGGGGAGCTGTTTTTT. Translation gives CAGQGGTGELFF.

The chain links TRBV4-1 to TRBJ2-3; D unclear. Germline-derived CDR1 and CDR2 are MGHRA and YSYEKL. This CDR3 has 13 amino acids. The V end was cut by 5 bases, the J end by 1 base, with 7 bases between. The CDR3 DNA sequence: TGCGCCAGCAGCACCCCGGGCACAGATACGCAGTATTTT. It codes for CASSTPGTDTQYF.

This sequence joins TRBV6-5 and TRBJ1-5, with 7 positions matching TRBD1. With V trimmed by 5 bases and J by 3 bases, 4 bases remained unmatched. From germline, CDR1 is MNHEY and CDR2 SVGAGI. The CDR3 is made up of 14 amino acids. In DNA form, the CDR3 reads TGTGCCAGCAGTCGGGACAGCATCAATCAGCCCCAGCATTTT. This sequence encodes CASSRDSINQPQHF.

The rearrangement links TRBV7-9 to TRBJ2-5; 16 bases fit TRBD2. There are 16 residues in the CDR3. V gave up 5 bases and J gave up 4 bases; unmatched junction bases: 4. Per the germline V gene, CDR1 is SEHNR and CDR2 is FQNEAQ (reference sequence). CDR3 nucleotides: TGTGCCAGCAGCCCGGGACTAGCGGGGGGGCCAGAGACCCAGTACTTC. Translation gives CASSPGLAGGPETQYF. The full variable domain, with the rest looked up from reference TRBV7-9 and TRBJ2-5, is DTGVSQNPRHKITKRGQNVTFRCDPISEHNRLYWYRQTLGQGPEFLTYFQNEAQLEKSRLLSDRFSAERPKGSFSTLEIQRTEQGDSAMYLCASSPGLAGGPETQYFGPGTRLLVL.

The chain links TRBV9 to TRBJ2-7, with 7 positions matching TRBD1. Germline loops: CDR1 SGDLS, CDR2 YYNGEE. CDR3 length equals 14 residues. V lost 3 bases and J lost 2; bases outside the gene matches: 5. CDR3 DNA sequence: TGTGCCAGCAGCGCATCGGGACAGCCCTACGAGCAGTACTTC. Protein sequence: CASSASGQPYEQYF.

This clone was seen once. The chain recombines TRBV5-1 with TRBJ2-7; 12 bases are a match to TRBD2. Trimming at V came to 0 bases and at J to 4 bases, leaving 8 bases not matched to a gene. The CDR3 length is 17 residues. CDR1 is SGHRS, CDR2 YFSETQ, per germline. The CDR3 nucleotides read TGCGCCAGCAGCTTGGGGGCCGCAGGACTAGCGGGGTACGAGCAGTACTTC. Its protein product is CASSLGAAGLAGYEQYF.

The genes are TRBV5-6 and TRBJ1-3; 8 nucleotides match TRBD1. V lost 2 bases to trimming and J lost 4 bases; unmatched junction nucleotides: 11. Looked up from germline, CDR1 is SGHDT and CDR2 is YYEEEE. The CDR3 has 17 amino acids. CDR3 protein: CASSFSPDRAGGNTIYF. For the CDR3, the DNA is TGTGCCAGCAGCTTTTCCCCGGACAGGGCGGGAGGAAACACCATATATTTT.

This chain connects TRBV6-1 to TRBJ1-5; tentative D call: TRBD1 (5 bases). The germline V gene has CDR1 MNHNS and CDR2 SASEGT. Deletions cut 2 bases from V and 2 bases from J, with 16 bases between. This CDR3 contains 17 residues. The CDR3, as DNA: TGTGCCAGCAGTGAAAGGGTAGGGGTTGATGGCAATCAGCCCCAGCATTTT. This translates into CASSERVGVDGNQPQHF.

The V and J genes are TRBV5-4 and TRBJ1-2, with TRBD1 matching 11 bases. The V gene end was trimmed by 4 bases and the J gene end by 4 bases; junction bases not matched to a gene: 15. The germline CDR1 and CDR2 sequences are SGHNT and YYREEE (reference sequence). The CDR3 consists of 18 residues. The CDR3 spells CASSRGTDRGRKPYGYTF. The CDR3 bases are TGTGCCAGCAGCCGTGGAACGGACAGGGGGCGAAAACCCTATGGCTACACCTTC.

The chain carries TRBV30 and TRBJ2-5; tentative D call: TRBD1 (6 bases). V lost 2 bases and J 5 bases, leaving 12 bases between the germline ends. The CDR3 has 13 residues. Germline V gene data show CDR1 as GTSNPN and CDR2 as SVGIG (reference sequence). The CDR3 spells CAWSRGFSETQYF. The CDR3 region has the DNA TGTGCCTGGAGTAGGGGGTTTTCGGAGACCCAGTACTTC.

This clone was detected a few times. V is TRBV5-1 and J is TRBJ1-1, with 8 bases aligning to TRBD1. CDR1 is SGHRS, CDR2 YFSETQ, per germline. The length of the CDR3 is 15 residues. V shed 3 bases, J shed 3 bases, and the junction held 7 bases outside the gene matches. CDR3: CASSSQGAGDTEAFF. In nucleotides, the CDR3 is TGCGCCAGCAGCTCTCAGGGGGCAGGGGACACTGAAGCTTTCTTT.